This section outlines one T cell receptor (beta chain) sequence together with its context. The protocol was immunoSEQ multiplex PCR, while the TCRdb copy is restricted to in-frame clones and leaves out a portion. The sample lists 200,000 to 250,000 clones; approximately 90% were seen once. This specimen belongs to a study of blood T cell repertoires in COVID-19. Whole-study context: Italy, Spain and the United States were the sources of the convalescent and acute COVID-19 samples.

Trimming cost V 2 bases and J 8 bases, with 16 bases left between them. The CDR3 runs 15 residues. Germline V CDR1 and CDR2: SGHNT, YYREEE (reference sequence). This TCR was recovered from a woman between 50 and 59 years old with COVID-19, enrolled during active disease. Sequences were obtained from peripheral blood. The genes are TRBV5-4 and TRBJ1-4, with D unresolved. CDR3 DNA: TGTGCCAGCAGCTTCTCCGTGAGGGCTGGGGAAAAACTGTTTTTT. Translation: CASSFSVRAGEKLFF.